The next 17 T cell receptor beta chains were all read from a single sample in a study of identical twins. TCRdb recomputed calls from the 5' RACE reads with MiXCR, one row per CDR3 protein. This table has over 550,000 distinct CDR3 sequences, around 7.5% appearing once. These data also formed part of another study, on yellow fever vaccine responses in identical twins.

The sequencing input was PBMCs. These TCRs come from a young woman in good health.

This clonotype was detected a few times. The genes are TRBV3-1 and TRBJ2-2, with TRBD1 matching over 8 bases. Trimming cost V 6 bases and J 0 bases; bases outside gene matches: 12. The CDR3 sequence is 18 residues long. Per germline, CDR1 LGHDT and CDR2 YNNKEL (reference sequence). The CDR3 DNA follows: TGTGCCAGCAGGTACAGGGGGTTTTCCCTCGCGAACACCGGGGAGCTGTTTTTT. Amino acid sequence: CASRYRGFSLANTGELFF.

The gene calls are TRBV2 and TRBJ1-1; D is unclear. The CDR3 is made up of 14 amino acids. Germline assignment: CDR1 SNHLY and CDR2 FYNNEI. Trimming cost V 7 bases and J 6 bases, with 18 bases left between them. The CDR3 here is CASTLAAQVSEAFF. For the CDR3, the DNA is TGTGCCAGCACCTTGGCGGCCCAGGTTTCTGAAGCTTTCTTT.

This clonotype appeared many times. The chain employs TRBV5-1 and TRBJ1-6, with D tentatively TRBD1 (5 bases). Trimming removed 0 bases from V and 6 bases from J, with 10 bases in between. The CDR3 extends over 15 amino acids. In germline, CDR1 is SGHRS, CDR2 YFSETQ. CDR3 sequence (DNA): TGCGCCAGCAGCTTGGAAGGGGCTGGTAATTCACCCCTCCACTTT. This translates into CASSLEGAGNSPLHF.

At least ten counts were recorded for this clonotype. This chain links TRBV5-1 with TRBJ2-7; 9 bases agree with TRBD1. The CDR3 is 15 residues long. J was trimmed by 3 bases and V by 4 bases; bases with no gene match: 8. Germline CDR1 SGHRS, CDR2 YFSETQ. DNA for the CDR3: TGCGCCAGCAGCATAGGGACAGGGTTTAACTACGAGCAGTACTTC. Its protein product is CASSIGTGFNYEQYF.

The V call is TRBV12-3 or TRBV12-4, the J call TRBJ2-2, with unresolved D. The CDR3 runs to 14 residues. V shed 7 bases and J shed 3 bases, with 12 bases lying between them. Here the CDR3 reads CASTLGPYTGELFF. The CDR3 region has the DNA TGTGCCAGCACCCTTGGACCCTACACCGGGGAGCTGTTTTTT.

This clonotype appeared many times. The chain couples TRBV7-8 to TRBJ1-6, with a possible D match to TRBD1 (6 bases). The ends were cut back, 6 bases at V and 9 bases at J, with 12 bases in the middle. Germline lookup yields CDR1 SGHVS and CDR2 FQNEAQ. The CDR3 is 13 residues long. DNA of the CDR3: TGTGCCAGCAGTATACAGGGAGTTTCACCCCTCCACTTT. It encodes CASSIQGVSPLHF.

This clonotype was picked up many times. The chain joins TRBV19 to TRBJ2-1; 12 bases agree with TRBD2. CDR1 and CDR2 (germline): LNHDA, SQIVND (reference sequence). The CDR3 spans 15 residues. Germline trimming cut 2 bases from V and 8 bases from J; bases unmatched to any gene: 4. CDR3 sequence reads: CASSILGLAGHEQFF. The CDR3 DNA reads TGTGCCAGTAGTATACTGGGACTAGCGGGTCATGAGCAGTTCTTC.

This clonotype has just a few counts. V and J are TRBV28 and TRBJ2-7; 10 positions match TRBD1. The length of the CDR3 is 14 residues. Per germline, CDR1 MDHEN and CDR2 SYDVKM. V shed 6 bases, J shed 5 bases, and the junction held 7 bases outside the gene matches. The CDR3 DNA sequence: TGTGCCAGCAGAACCGGGACAGGGGACCACGAGCAGTACGTC. This codes for CASRTGTGDHEQYV.

This clonotype was counted between two and nine times. This chain links TRBV6-5 with TRBJ1-1, with D possibly matching TRBD1 (5 bases). Germline V gene sequence: CDR1 MNHEY, CDR2 SVGAGI. This CDR3 is built from 12 residues. V lost 8 bases, J lost 3 bases, and 10 bases lay in between. This chain's CDR3 is CASWTSYTEAFF. The DNA of the CDR3 is TGTGCCAGCTGGACAAGCTACACTGAAGCTTTCTTT.

This clonotype has ten or more counts. The gene calls are TRBV28 and TRBJ2-7, with a possible D match to TRBD2 (6 bases). CDR1 is MDHEN, CDR2 SYDVKM, per germline. The V end was cut by 11 bases, the J end by 1 base, with 18 bases between. CDR3 length: 14 amino acids. The DNA of the CDR3 is TGTGCCGCCATTCCGGGGACTTCATCCTACGAGCAGTACTTC. Its translation: CAAIPGTSSYEQYF. The full variable domain, in which reference TRBV28 and TRBJ2-7 provide the parts outside the CDR3, is DVKVTQSSRYLVKRTGEKVFLECVQDMDHENMFWYRQDPGLGLRLIYFSYDVKMKEKGDIPEGYSVSREKKERFSLILESASTNQTSMYLCAAIPGTSSYEQYFGPGTRLTVT.

As concerns this clonotype: Since a much larger clone is just one base distant, this may be a read error. The chain links TRBV4-1 to TRBJ2-3; possible D gene TRBD2, 5 bases. CDR3 length equals 17 residues. Looked up from germline, CDR1 is MGHRA and CDR2 is YSYEKL. Here the CDR3 reads CANSQGSPAGRTDTQYF. Here the CDR3 DNA reads TGCGCCAACAGCCAAGGGTCCCCCGCGGGTCGCACAGATACGCAGTATTTT.

This clonotype came up a few times. This chain uses TRBV28 with TRBJ2-1; the D is unclear. The V and J ends lost 6 bases and 8 bases respectively, with 11 bases between them. The germline CDR1 and CDR2 sequences are MDHEN and SYDVKM. This CDR3 contains 12 residues. The DNA for the CDR3 is TGTGCCAGCAGACCCATGGGCGATGAGCAGTTCTTC. This sequence encodes CASRPMGDEQFF.

The CDR3 nucleotides are TGCGCCAGCAGTGATAGGGGGTGGGCAGATACGCAGTATTTT. It encodes CASSDRGWADTQYF. The V gene is TRBV10-1, the J gene TRBJ2-3; D might be TRBD1 (6 bases). V dropped 3 bases and J dropped 4 bases, with 11 bases sitting between them. This CDR3 has 14 amino acids. Germline CDR1 reads WNHNN; CDR2 reads SYGVQD (reference sequence).

The chain couples TRBV29-1 to TRBJ2-5, with 9 bases that match TRBD1. CDR1 is SQVTM and CDR2 is ANQGSEA in the germline V gene. The ends lost 7 bases at V and 2 bases at J; junction bases unmatched: 2. The CDR3 covers 12 residues. The CDR3 coding sequence is TGCAGCGAGGGACAGGGACAAGAGACCCAGTACTTC. Its translation: CSEGQGQETQYF.

Only a few counts were recorded for this clonotype. V and J are TRBV12-3 or TRBV12-4 and TRBJ2-1, with TRBD2 matching 10 bases. V was pared by 1 base and J by 8 bases, with 11 bases of the junction left unmatched. CDR3 size: 17 residues. The CDR3 DNA reads as TGTGCCAGCAGTTTAGAGGGAGGGGCTAGCGGGAGAGATGAGCAGTTCTTC. Translating it yields CASSLEGGASGRDEQFF.

This clonotype showed up many times. The V gene is TRBV24-1, the J gene TRBJ2-5; the D is unclear. Germline loops: CDR1 KGHDR, CDR2 SFDVKD. Trimming took 5 bases from V and 2 from J, leaving 8 bases between them. The CDR3 covers 13 residues. CDR3: CATSGSKQETQYF. For the CDR3, the DNA is TGTGCCACCAGTGGGTCCAAACAAGAGACCCAGTACTTC.

This rearrangement joins TRBV20-1 to TRBJ2-7; tentatively, D is TRBD1 (5 bases). The CDR3 is made up of 14 amino acids. The V gene lost 2 bases and the J gene lost 5 bases, with 16 bases spanning the gap. Germline V gives CDR1 DFQATT, CDR2 SNEGSKA (reference sequence). CDR3 in amino acids: CSARMSSGLNEQYF. The DNA of the CDR3 is TGCAGTGCTAGAATGTCATCAGGGTTGAACGAGCAGTACTTC.